Each of the 15 T cell receptor beta chains below was sequenced from the same sample in a study of long-term antiretroviral therapy in people with HIV. Running of the v3.0 immunoSEQ assay took place at survey level. Only in-frame clones appear in the TCRdb table, and some are missing; sequencing was by immunoSEQ multiplex PCR. The sample yields about 32,000 clones, 90% to 95% seen once. This material consisted of unsorted PBMCs, taken 4.1 years after starting antiretroviral therapy. All receptors derive from a woman in her forties or fifties with HIV.

This rearrangement joins TRBV6-1 to TRBJ2-7; possibly TRBD2 for D (6 bases). The CDR3 is made up of 14 amino acids. V lost 0 bases and J lost 6, with 12 bases in between. From germline, CDR1 is MNHNS and CDR2 SASEGT. CDR3 sequence reads: CASSEALRRAEQYF. For the CDR3, the DNA is TGTGCCAGCAGTGAAGCGCTTCGGAGGGCCGAGCAGTACTTC.

V and J are TRBV5-1 and TRBJ2-5; 9 nucleotides match TRBD2. The CDR3 loop spans 14 amino acids. Germline V lookup: CDR1 SGHRS, CDR2 YFSETQ. V was clipped by 1 base and J by 5 bases; unmatched bases: 3. For the CDR3, the DNA is TGCGCCAGCAGCTTGAAACTAGCGGGTGAGACCCAGTACTTC. Translating gives CASSLKLAGETQYF.

This chain links TRBV6-6 with TRBJ1-1; 9 bases line up with TRBD1. Germline V gives CDR1 MNHNY, CDR2 SVGAGI (reference sequence). V shed 6 bases, J shed 4 bases, and the junction held 6 bases outside the gene matches. CDR3 size: 14 residues. This chain's CDR3 is CASRRTGESTEAFF. CDR3 bases: TGTGCCAGCAGAAGGACAGGGGAGAGCACTGAAGCTTTCTTT.

The chain joins TRBV7-9 to TRBJ2-2; tentatively, D is TRBD2 (7 bases). CDR3 length: 17 residues. Per germline, CDR1 SEHNR and CDR2 FQNEAQ (reference sequence). Trimming removed 3 bases from V and 5 bases from J, with 19 bases in between. The CDR3 is CASSFTGGTGGTGELFF. The DNA of the CDR3 is TGTGCCAGCAGCTTCACGGGGGGCACCGGAGGGACCGGGGAGCTGTTTTTT.

V is TRBV5-4 and J is TRBJ1-3; 8 nucleotides line up with TRBD1. CDR1 is SGHNT, CDR2 YYREEE, per germline (reference sequence). The CDR3 extends over 15 amino acids. V shed 4 bases and J 3 bases; nucleotides not matched to a gene: 6. The CDR3 loop is CASSLDRGFGNTIYF. DNA for the CDR3: TGTGCCAGCAGCCTCGACAGGGGCTTTGGAAACACCATATATTTT.

This chain links TRBV6-6 with TRBJ1-6; maybe TRBD1 (6 bases). CDR3 length equals 14 residues. Germline V lookup: CDR1 MNHNY, CDR2 SVGAGI (reference sequence). V lost 6 bases, J lost 7 bases, and 13 bases lay in between. The CDR3 DNA reads as TGTGCCAGCAGCGACGGGACATTGAATTCACCCCTCCACTTT. Protein: CASSDGTLNSPLHF.

V gene TRBV4-1 combines with J gene TRBJ1-3; the match to TRBD1 covers 9 bases. The ends lost 3 bases at V and 3 bases at J; junction bases unmatched: 3. The germline gives CDR1 MGHRA, CDR2 YSYEKL. CDR3 length: 15 residues. Here the CDR3 reads CASSHPGQGGNTIYF. CDR3 DNA: TGCGCCAGCAGCCACCCGGGACAGGGTGGAAACACCATATATTTT.

The rearrangement joins TRBV5-1 to TRBJ1-1; D perhaps matches TRBD1 (5 bases). The CDR3 sequence is 15 residues long. Per germline, CDR1 SGHRS and CDR2 YFSETQ. Trimming took 3 bases from V and 1 from J, leaving 13 bases between them. The CDR3 DNA follows: TGCGCCAGCAGCTCTACTATGGGGGGGAACACTGAAGCTTTCTTT. Its protein is CASSSTMGGNTEAFF.

The rearrangement links TRBV12-5 to TRBJ2-2; TRBD1 is a possible D gene (5 bases). Germline CDR1 and CDR2: LGHNT and FRNRAP. Deletions cut 6 bases from V and 7 bases from J, with 12 bases between. The CDR3 extends over 13 amino acids. The CDR3 spells CASGSGLGGELFF. The CDR3 coding sequence is TGTGCTAGTGGGTCAGGGTTGGGCGGGGAGCTGTTTTTT.

The chain has TRBV5-1 and TRBJ2-1; TRBD1 or TRBD2 may be the D gene (5 bases each). The CDR3 extends over 17 amino acids. Germline CDR1 and CDR2: SGHRS and YFSETQ. Trimming stripped 0 bases from V and 2 bases from J, with 15 bases between. The CDR3 sequence: CASSLALRQGPYNEQFF. DNA of the CDR3: TGCGCCAGCAGCTTGGCCCTGAGGCAGGGACCCTACAATGAGCAGTTCTTC.

This clone was counted once. The V gene is TRBV2, the J gene TRBJ1-2; possibly TRBD1 for D (5 bases). The CDR3 covers 14 residues. Germline CDR1 SNHLY, CDR2 FYNNEI. V was clipped by 5 bases and J by 2 bases, with 12 bases between them. The CDR3 is CASSPQGSNYGYTF. Written as DNA, the CDR3 is TGTGCCAGCAGTCCCCAGGGATCCAACTATGGCTACACCTTC.

The V and J genes are TRBV7-2 and TRBJ1-6, with 10 bases lining up with TRBD1. The germline gives CDR1 SGHTA, CDR2 FQGNSA. V lost 4 bases and J lost 10; bases outside the gene matches: 4. This CDR3 spans 14 amino acids. CDR3: CASSSGQGVSPLHF. The CDR3 region has the DNA TGTGCCAGCAGCTCCGGACAGGGGGTATCACCCCTCCACTTT.

The chain recombines TRBV7-9 with TRBJ2-5; TRBD2 aligns across 10 bases. The CDR3 spans 15 residues. Looked up from germline, CDR1 is SEHNR and CDR2 is FQNEAQ (reference sequence). The V and J ends lost 5 bases and 5 bases, in that order; junction bases with no gene match: 8. The CDR3 loop reads CASSIPSGGPETQYF. The CDR3 DNA sequence: TGTGCCAGCAGCATTCCTAGCGGGGGACCGGAGACCCAGTACTTC.

The V call is TRBV6-6, the J call TRBJ2-7, with 7 nucleotides matching TRBD1. Germline trimming cut 6 bases from V and 3 bases from J; bases unmatched to any gene: 8. The CDR3 sequence is 14 residues long. Germline V lookup: CDR1 MNHNY, CDR2 SVGAGI (reference sequence). The CDR3 reads CASSHRGGYYEQYF. The DNA for the CDR3 is TGTGCCAGCAGCCACAGGGGCGGGTACTACGAGCAGTACTTC.

The gene calls are TRBV4-2 and TRBJ1-1; D may be TRBD1 (6 bases). V lost 0 bases, J lost 4 bases, and 15 bases lay in between. The CDR3 has 16 residues. Germline CDR1 LGHNA, CDR2 YNFKEQ. The chain's CDR3 is CASSQEAQGLGTEAFF. As DNA, the CDR3 is TGTGCCAGCAGCCAAGAGGCGCAGGGGCTCGGCACTGAAGCTTTCTTT.